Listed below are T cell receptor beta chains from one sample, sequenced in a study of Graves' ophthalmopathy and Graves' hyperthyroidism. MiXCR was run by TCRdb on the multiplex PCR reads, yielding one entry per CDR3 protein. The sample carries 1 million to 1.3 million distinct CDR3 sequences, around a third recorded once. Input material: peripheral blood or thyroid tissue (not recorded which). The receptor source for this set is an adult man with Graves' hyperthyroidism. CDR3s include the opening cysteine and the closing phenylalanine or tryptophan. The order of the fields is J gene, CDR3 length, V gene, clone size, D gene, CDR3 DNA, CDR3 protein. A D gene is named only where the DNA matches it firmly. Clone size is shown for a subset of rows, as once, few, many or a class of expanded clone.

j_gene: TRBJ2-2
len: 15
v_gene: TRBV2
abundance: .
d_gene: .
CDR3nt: TGTGCCAGCACCCTGGACCAGGGCGTGAGCGGGGAGCTGTTTTTT
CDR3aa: CASTLDQGVSGELFF

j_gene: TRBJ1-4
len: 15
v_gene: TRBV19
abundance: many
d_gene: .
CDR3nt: TGTGCCAGTAGTGCGCTCCAGAGTTTTGGTGAAAAACTGTTTTTT
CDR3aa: CASSALQSFGEKLFF

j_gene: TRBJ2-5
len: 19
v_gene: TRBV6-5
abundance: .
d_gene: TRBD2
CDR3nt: TGTGCCAGCAGCCCCTCCCCCCTGACTAGCGGGAGTAAGTGGGAGACCCAGTACTTC
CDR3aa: CASSPSPLTSGSKWETQYF

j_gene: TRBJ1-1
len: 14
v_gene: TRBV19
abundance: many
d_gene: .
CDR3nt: TGTGCCAGTAAGATGACAGCTACGAACACTGAAGCTTTCTTT
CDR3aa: CASKMTATNTEAFF

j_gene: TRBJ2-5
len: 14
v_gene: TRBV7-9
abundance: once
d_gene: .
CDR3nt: TGTGCCAGCAGCATCGTGGACAGTCAAGAGACCCAGTACTTC
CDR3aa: CASSIVDSQETQYF

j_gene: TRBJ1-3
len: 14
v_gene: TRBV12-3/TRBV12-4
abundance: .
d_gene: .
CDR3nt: TGTGCCAGCAGGCCCGGGATAGGCGGAAACACCATATATTTT
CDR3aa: CASRPGIGGNTIYF

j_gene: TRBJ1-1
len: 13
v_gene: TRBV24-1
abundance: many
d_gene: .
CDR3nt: TGTGCCACCAGCCTGGGGTCAAGCACTGAAGCTTTCTTT
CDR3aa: CATSLGSSTEAFF

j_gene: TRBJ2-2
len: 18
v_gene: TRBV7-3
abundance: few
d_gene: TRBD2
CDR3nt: TGTGCCAGCAGCCCAGGACTAGCGGGAGTAGCGAACACCGGGGAGCTGTTTTTT
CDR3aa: CASSPGLAGVANTGELFF

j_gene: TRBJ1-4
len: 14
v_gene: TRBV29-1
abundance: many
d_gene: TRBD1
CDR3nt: TGCAGCGTTCGACAGGGGGCTGTTAATGAAAAACTGTTTTTT
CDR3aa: CSVRQGAVNEKLFF

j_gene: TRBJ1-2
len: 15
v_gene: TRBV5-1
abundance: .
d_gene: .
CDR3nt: TGCGCCAGCAGCTTGGAAGGGCGGACAGACCTTGGCTACACCTTC
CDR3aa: CASSLEGRTDLGYTF

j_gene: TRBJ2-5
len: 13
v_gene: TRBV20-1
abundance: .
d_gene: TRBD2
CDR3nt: TGCAGTGCACTGCGGGGGACCAAAAAGACCCAGTACTTC
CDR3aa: CSALRGTKKTQYF

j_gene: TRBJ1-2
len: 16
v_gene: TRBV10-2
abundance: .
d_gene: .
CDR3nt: TGCGCCAGCAGTGAGCCGGACAGTTTTAGGGGTGGCGGCTACACCTTC
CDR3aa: CASSEPDSFRGGGYTF

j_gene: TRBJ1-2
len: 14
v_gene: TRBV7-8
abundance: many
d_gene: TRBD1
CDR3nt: TGTGCCAGCAGCGACAGGGGGCTCGGCTATGGCTACACCTTC
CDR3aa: CASSDRGLGYGYTF